This record concerns one T cell receptor (beta chain) sequence. This record belongs to a study of blood T cell repertoires in COVID-19. Overall study context: Material from acute and convalescent COVID-19 was sourced from the United States, Italy and Spain.

The method was immunoSEQ multiplex PCR; TCRdb's version includes in-frame clones alone and lacks a portion of them. Found here are 180,000 or so clones, about 81% of them singletons; the top ten hold 12%. Germline CDR1 reads MNHEY; CDR2 reads SVGAGI. Trimming took 2 bases from V and 6 from J; bases not matched to a gene: 3. This CDR3 region has 14 residues. This clonotype originated in a woman older than 75 with COVID-19, enrolled during active disease. Sequencing was done on a sample of peripheral blood. The rearrangement uses TRBV6-5 and TRBJ2-2; TRBD1 agrees at 7 bases. The CDR3 DNA reads TGTGCCAGCAGTTACGGGCAGGGGGCCGGGGAGCTGTTTTTT. It codes for CASSYGQGAGELFF.